Following are 21 T cell receptor beta chains from one sample sequenced in a study of T cell repertoires in cytomegalovirus infection. No antigen has been identified for these receptors. TCRdb redid the calling of the reads with MiXCR, one entry per CDR3 protein. The top ten hold about 39% of the sample, which has hundreds of thousands of distinct CDR3 sequences, approximately 40% seen once. The sequences come from cultured PBMCs, collected from culture after CMV antigen stimulation. Receptors originate from a human donor in good health (CMV status not recorded). Some clones in this sample may be carry-over from other donors' samples.

This chain uses TRBV20-1 with TRBJ1-1; no reliable D call. The germline V gene encodes CDR1 DFQATT and CDR2 SNEGSKA (reference sequence). CDR3 length equals 12 residues. CDR3 amino acids: CRASGGNTEAFF. Written as DNA, the CDR3 is TGCAGAGCTTCAGGCGGGAACACTGAAGCTTTCTTT.

The rearrangement uses TRBV5-5 and TRBJ1-2, with D maybe TRBD1 (6 bases). The CDR3 sequence is 16 residues long. The germline gives CDR1 SGHKS, CDR2 YYEKEE (reference sequence). V lost 0 bases and J 3 bases, leaving 15 bases between the germline ends. The DNA of the CDR3 is TGTGCCAGCAGCTTGGGTAGGGGGGCGCACCACTATGGCTACACCTTC. Protein sequence: CASSLGRGAHHYGYTF.

In regard to this clonotype: At one end the junction does not follow the germline gene, possibly because of a read error. The chain uses TRBV28 and TRBJ1-1; D gene ambiguous. The CDR3 has 14 residues. CDR1 MDHEN and CDR2 SYDVKM come from the germline V gene. The CDR3 protein is CTSSPIPANTEAFF. CDR3 nucleotide sequence: TGTACCAGCAGCCCTATTCCGGCGAACACTGAAGCTTTCTTT.

This clonotype was seen more than once but under ten times. The rearrangement joins TRBV7-6 to TRBJ1-1; the match to TRBD1 covers 9 bases. V lost 1 base and J lost 0; bases outside the gene matches: 3. The CDR3 covers 16 residues. From germline, CDR1 is SGHVS and CDR2 FNYEAQ. The DNA for the CDR3 is TGTGCCAGCAGCTTAGGGGGACAGGGCTTGAACACTGAAGCTTTCTTT. Translated: CASSLGGQGLNTEAFF.

V is TRBV7-2 and J is TRBJ1-2; 10 nucleotides line up with TRBD1. V lost 1 base and J lost 4; bases outside the gene matches: 0. The germline CDR1 and CDR2 sequences are SGHTA and FQGNSA. This CDR3 comprises 14 residues. CDR3 DNA: TGTGCCAGCAGCTTAGGGACAGGGGGCTATGGCTACACCTTC. Translated, it gives CASSLGTGGYGYTF.

This clonotype was seen a few times. This chain connects TRBV7-2 to TRBJ2-4; a possible D gene is TRBD1 (5 bases). The CDR3 runs to 13 residues. The germline V and J ends were trimmed by 3 bases and 7 bases, with 10 bases remaining between them. Looked up from germline, CDR1 is SGHTA and CDR2 is FQGNSA. CDR3 sequence: CASSLKGKNIQYF. The DNA of the CDR3 is TGTGCCAGCAGCTTGAAGGGGAAGAACATTCAGTACTTC.

This clonotype was detected many times. The chain has TRBV19 and TRBJ2-3; D is perhaps TRBD1 or TRBD2 (5 bases each). Germline CDR1 and CDR2: LNHDA and SQIVND (reference sequence). V was clipped by 9 bases and J by 0 bases, with 25 bases between them. The CDR3 consists of 18 residues. The CDR3 loop reads CASRGPGTDETSTDTQYF. Here the CDR3 DNA reads TGTGCCAGCCGAGGACCCGGGACGGACGAAACTAGCACAGATACGCAGTATTTT.

This clonotype was counted between two and nine times. The chain carries TRBV7-8 and TRBJ2-3, with 7 nucleotides matching TRBD2. Per the germline V gene, CDR1 is SGHVS and CDR2 is FQNEAQ. The CDR3 is 16 amino acids. The junction had 6 bases not matched to a gene; V was cut back by 1 base and J by 2 bases. The CDR3 DNA is TGTGCCAGCAGCTTAGTGGCAGCGGGACCCACAGATACGCAGTATTTT. Encoded protein: CASSLVAAGPTDTQYF.

J is TRBJ2-5 and V is TRBV6-1; TRBD2 aligns across 8 bases. The CDR3 contains 14 residues. V lost 7 bases and J lost 8; bases outside the gene matches: 12. Germline lookup yields CDR1 MNHNS and CDR2 SASEGT. In DNA, the CDR3 is TGTGCCAGCATACTGTTCGGGGGGGGAGGTACCCAGTACTTC. It translates to CASILFGGGGTQYF.

The chain is built from TRBV4-1 and TRBJ1-4; TRBD1 is a possible D gene (5 bases). The CDR3 runs 16 residues. V lost 2 bases, J lost 6 bases, and 16 bases lay in between. From germline, CDR1 is MGHRA and CDR2 YSYEKL. The CDR3 DNA reads as TGCGCCAGCAGCCAACTCCCCCAATTAGGGGATGAAAAACTGTTTTTT. It translates to CASSQLPQLGDEKLFF.

The J gene is TRBJ2-5, the V gene TRBV28; 8 nucleotides align to TRBD2. This CDR3 comprises 15 residues. Germline lookup yields CDR1 MDHEN and CDR2 SYDVKM. The trim removed 2 bases at V and 4 bases at J, leaving 6 bases unmatched. The CDR3 here is CASSLPRGGAETQYF. The CDR3 DNA reads as TGTGCCAGCAGTTTACCCCGGGGGGGGGCAGAGACCCAGTACTTC.

The chain joins TRBV12-3 or TRBV12-4 to TRBJ2-7; D remains ambiguous. V dropped 8 bases and J dropped 0 bases, with 11 bases sitting between them. The CDR3 spans 13 residues. The CDR3 here is CASAAGFSYEQYF. CDR3 sequence (DNA): TGTGCCAGCGCCGCTGGGTTCTCCTACGAGCAGTACTTC.

This clonotype occurred a few times. This chain joins TRBV7-2 and TRBJ2-5; D possibly uses TRBD1 or TRBD2 (6 bases each). The CDR3 has 13 amino acids. The germline CDR1 and CDR2 sequences are SGHTA and FQGNSA. The germline V and J ends were trimmed by 11 bases and 2 bases, with 15 bases remaining between them. The CDR3 loop reads CAGGLGGQETQYF. In DNA form, the CDR3 reads TGTGCCGGAGGGCTAGGGGGACAAGAGACCCAGTACTTC.

This clonotype turned up a few times. The J gene is TRBJ2-7, the V gene TRBV7-2; a possible D gene is TRBD2 (5 bases). V was shortened by 5 bases and J by 4 bases, with 24 bases between the two germline ends. Germline V lookup: CDR1 SGHTA, CDR2 FQGNSA. This CDR3 region has 17 residues. In nucleotides, the CDR3 is TGTGCCAGCAGCCGCGGTCCGGAGGAAAGAAGTCGGTACGAGCAGTACTTC. Protein sequence: CASSRGPEERSRYEQYF.

V and J are TRBV12-3 or TRBV12-4 and TRBJ1-6; maybe TRBD1 (5 bases). This CDR3 region has 15 residues. The V and J ends lost 6 bases and 7 bases respectively, with 16 bases between them. The chain's CDR3 is CASSSAGGENSPLHF. The CDR3 coding sequence is TGTGCCAGCAGCTCTGCTGGAGGGGAGAATTCACCCCTCCACTTT.

This clonotype was seen only a few times. CDR3 loop: CASSLTGEQYF. CDR3 coding DNA: TGTGCCAGCAGTTTAACGGGCGAGCAGTACTTC. The chain links TRBV12-3 or TRBV12-4 to TRBJ2-7; D is undetermined. The V end lost 2 bases, the J end lost 6 bases, and 5 bases lay between the germline ends. The CDR3 extends over 11 amino acids.

The chain employs TRBV6-6 and TRBJ1-4; D ambiguous. This CDR3 is built from 13 residues. From germline, CDR1 is MNHNY and CDR2 SVGAGI (reference sequence). V was clipped by 6 bases and J by 2 bases, with 7 bases between them. The chain's CDR3 is CASSRLTNEKLFF. CDR3 coding DNA: TGTGCCAGCAGCAGACTGACTAATGAAAAACTGTTTTTT.

The rearrangement uses TRBV7-8 and TRBJ2-1; TRBD1 is a possible D gene (5 bases). Trimming shortened V by 4 bases and J by 10 bases, and 14 bases separated the two germline ends. CDR3 length: 13 residues. Germline V gives CDR1 SGHVS, CDR2 FQNEAQ. The CDR3 sequence: CASSWGREGEQFF. The CDR3 DNA reads TGTGCCAGCAGCTGGGGCCGAGAAGGGGAGCAGTTCTTC.

CDR3 DNA: TGCAGTGCTACCAACAGGGGGCGCGGGGATACGCAGTATTTT. Translated: CSATNRGRGDTQYF. The rearrangement uses TRBV20-1 and TRBJ2-3; 9 positions match TRBD1. The CDR3 contains 14 residues. V dropped 4 bases and J dropped 6; count of bases not matched to a gene: 8. Germline V gives CDR1 DFQATT, CDR2 SNEGSKA (reference sequence).

This clonotype was observed a handful of times. The genes are TRBV7-9 and TRBJ1-2; D not resolved. V lost 4 bases, J lost 8 bases, and 14 bases lay in between. The CDR3 loop spans 13 amino acids. Germline loops: CDR1 SEHNR, CDR2 FQNEAQ (reference sequence). This chain's CDR3 is CASSSPFPDGYTF. CDR3 DNA sequence: TGTGCCAGCAGCTCCCCATTTCCGGACGGCTACACCTTC.

The chain is built from TRBV6-5 and TRBJ2-5; possible D gene TRBD1, 5 bases. Looked up from germline, CDR1 is MNHEY and CDR2 is SVGAGI. CDR3 length: 14 residues. V lost 0 bases and J 5 bases, leaving 10 bases between the germline ends. The CDR3 sequence is CASSYSRQTETQYF. The CDR3 DNA reads TGTGCCAGCAGTTACTCGCGACAGACTGAGACCCAGTACTTC.